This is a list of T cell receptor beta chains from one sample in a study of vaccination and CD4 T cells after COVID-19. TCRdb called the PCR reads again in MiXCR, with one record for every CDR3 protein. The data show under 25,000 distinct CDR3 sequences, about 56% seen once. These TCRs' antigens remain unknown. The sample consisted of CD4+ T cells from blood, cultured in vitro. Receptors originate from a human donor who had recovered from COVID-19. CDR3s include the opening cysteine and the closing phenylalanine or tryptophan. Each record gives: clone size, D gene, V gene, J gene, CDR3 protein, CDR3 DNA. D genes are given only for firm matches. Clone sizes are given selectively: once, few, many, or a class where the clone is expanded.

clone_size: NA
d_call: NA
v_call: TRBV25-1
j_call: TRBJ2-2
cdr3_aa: CASSDEGVGTGELFF
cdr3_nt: TGTGCCAGCAGTGACGAAGGGGTGGGCACCGGGGAGCTGTTTTTT

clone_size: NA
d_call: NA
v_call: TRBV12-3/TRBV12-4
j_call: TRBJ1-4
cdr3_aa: CASSPLQGEKLFF
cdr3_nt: TGTGCCAGCAGCCCCCTACAGGGTGAAAAACTGTTTTTT

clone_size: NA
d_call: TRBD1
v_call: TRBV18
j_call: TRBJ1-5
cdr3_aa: CASSPIGQVRQPQHF
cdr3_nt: TGTGCCAGCTCACCAATCGGACAGGTTAGACAGCCCCAGCATTTT

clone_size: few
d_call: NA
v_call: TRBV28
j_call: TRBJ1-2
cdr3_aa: CASSPIGQRGGYTF
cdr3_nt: TGTGCCAGCAGCCCAATCGGACAGAGAGGTGGCTACACCTTC

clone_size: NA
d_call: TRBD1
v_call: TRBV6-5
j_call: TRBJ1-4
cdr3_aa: CASSFRRQGENEKLFF
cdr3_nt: TGTGCCAGCAGTTTTCGACGACAGGGGGAGAATGAAAAACTGTTTTTT

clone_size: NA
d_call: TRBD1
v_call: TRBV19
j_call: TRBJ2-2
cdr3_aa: CASRDRGVTGELFF
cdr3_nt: TGTGCCAGTAGGGACAGGGGGGTGACCGGGGAGCTGTTTTTT

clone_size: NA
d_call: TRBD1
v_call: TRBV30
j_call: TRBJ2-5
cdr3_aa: CAWSGGQGAAETQYF
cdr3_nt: TGTGCCTGGAGTGGGGGACAGGGGGCCGCAGAGACCCAGTACTTC

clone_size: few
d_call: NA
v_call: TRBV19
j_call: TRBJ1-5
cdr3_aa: CASSTPRTGSGNQPQHF
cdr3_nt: TGTGCCAGTAGTACCCCCCGGACGGGCAGCGGCAATCAGCCCCAGCATTTT

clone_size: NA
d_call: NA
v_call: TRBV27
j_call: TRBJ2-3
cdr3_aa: CASIGTNTDTQYF
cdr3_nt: TGTGCCAGCATAGGTACAAACACAGATACGCAGTATTTT

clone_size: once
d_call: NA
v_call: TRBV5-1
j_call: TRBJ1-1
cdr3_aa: CASSLDTEAFF
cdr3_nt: TGCGCCAGCAGCCTAGACACTGAAGCTTTCTTT

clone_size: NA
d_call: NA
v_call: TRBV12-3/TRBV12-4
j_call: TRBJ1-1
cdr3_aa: CASSLSGNTEAFF
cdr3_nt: TGTGCCAGCAGTTTGAGCGGGAACACTGAAGCTTTCTTT

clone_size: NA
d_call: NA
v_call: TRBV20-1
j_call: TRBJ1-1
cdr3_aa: CSVKGGNTEAFF
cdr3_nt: TGCAGTGTTAAGGGGGGGAACACTGAAGCTTTCTTT

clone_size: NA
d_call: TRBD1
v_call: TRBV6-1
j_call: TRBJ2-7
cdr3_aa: CASKQGLWVLREQYF
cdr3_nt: TGTGCCAGCAAACAGGGGTTGTGGGTTTTGAGGGAGCAGTACTTC

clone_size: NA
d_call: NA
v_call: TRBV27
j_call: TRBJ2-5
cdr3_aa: CASSFTGTMKETQYF
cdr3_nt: TGTGCCAGCAGTTTTACCGGGACAATGAAAGAGACCCAGTACTTC

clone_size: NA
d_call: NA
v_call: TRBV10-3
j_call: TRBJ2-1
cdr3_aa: CAIRMGGLATVEQFF
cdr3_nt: TGTGCCATCAGGATGGGCGGGCTCGCAACGGTAGAGCAGTTCTTC

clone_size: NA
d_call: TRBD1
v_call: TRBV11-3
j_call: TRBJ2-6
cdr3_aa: CASRLNRWDSNSSGANVLTF
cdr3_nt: TGTGCCAGCAGATTAAACCGTTGGGACAGCAATTCCTCTGGGGCCAACGTCCTGACTTTC

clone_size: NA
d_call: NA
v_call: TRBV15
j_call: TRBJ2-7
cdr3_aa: CATSRGASSYEQYF
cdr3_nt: TGTGCCACCAGCAGAGGGGCTAGCTCCTACGAGCAGTACTTC

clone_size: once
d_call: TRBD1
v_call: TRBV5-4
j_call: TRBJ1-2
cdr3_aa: CASSTTGIRGYTF
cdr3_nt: TGTGCCAGCAGCACGACAGGGATCAGGGGCTACACCTTC

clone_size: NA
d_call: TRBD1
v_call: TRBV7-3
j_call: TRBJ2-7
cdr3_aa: CASSLSRGREQYF
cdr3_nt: TGTGCCAGCAGCTTAAGCAGGGGGCGCGAGCAGTACTTC

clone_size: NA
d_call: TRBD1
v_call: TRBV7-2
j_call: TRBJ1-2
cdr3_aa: CASSLGDRAWYGYTF
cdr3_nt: TGTGCCAGCAGCCTAGGCGACAGGGCCTGGTATGGCTACACCTTC

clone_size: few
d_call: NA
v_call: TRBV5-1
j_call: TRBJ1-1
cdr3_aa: CASNPGDGYAEAFF
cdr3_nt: TGCGCCAGCAACCCGGGCGACGGGTACGCTGAAGCTTTCTTT

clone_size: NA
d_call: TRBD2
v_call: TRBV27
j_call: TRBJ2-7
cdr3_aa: CASSFAGRAFEQYF
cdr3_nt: TGTGCCAGCTCCTTCGCGGGGAGGGCCTTCGAGCAGTACTTC

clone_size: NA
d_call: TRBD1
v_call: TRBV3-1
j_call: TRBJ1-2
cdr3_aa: CASSPGQGRSGYTF
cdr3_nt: TGTGCCAGCAGCCCCGGACAGGGTAGATCTGGCTACACCTTC